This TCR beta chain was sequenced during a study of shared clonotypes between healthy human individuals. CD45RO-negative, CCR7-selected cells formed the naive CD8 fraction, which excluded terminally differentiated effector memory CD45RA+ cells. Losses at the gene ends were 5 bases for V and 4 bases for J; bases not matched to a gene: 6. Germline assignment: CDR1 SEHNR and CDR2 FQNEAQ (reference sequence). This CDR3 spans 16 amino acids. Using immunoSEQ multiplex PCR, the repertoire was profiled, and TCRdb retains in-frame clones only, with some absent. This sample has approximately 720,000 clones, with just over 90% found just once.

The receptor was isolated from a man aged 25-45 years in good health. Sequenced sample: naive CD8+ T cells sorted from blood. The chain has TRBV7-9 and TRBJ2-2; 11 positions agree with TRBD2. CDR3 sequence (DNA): TGTGCCAGCAGCCTACTAGCGGGAGATGGCACCGGGGAGCTGTTTTTT. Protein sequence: CASSLLAGDGTGELFF.